Given below is one T cell receptor (beta chain) in context. In germline, CDR1 is SEHNR, CDR2 FQNEAQ (reference sequence). The CDR3 is 14 amino acids. V lost 6 bases and J lost 6; bases outside the gene matches: 8. The study sampled nominally healthy donors, though unrecorded immune exposures were likely. The primer mix had 60 Vbeta and 13 Jbeta primers. The table came from immunoSEQ multiplex PCR; TCRdb's copy has only in-frame clones and leaves some out. The data contain 150,000 to 200,000 clones, 82% of them singletons. The sample belongs to a study of cytomegalovirus exposure and HLA in healthy donors.

The receptor was isolated from a man aged 35-49 years in good health and CMV-seronegative. The sample taken for sequencing was PBMCs. The V and J genes are TRBV7-9 and TRBJ2-7, with 10 bases identical to TRBD1. CDR3 sequence (DNA): TGTGCCAGCAGAGGGGACAGGGGCCCCCTCGAGCAGTACTTC. Protein: CASRGDRGPLEQYF.